This TCR beta chain was retrieved from a study of T cells in lung cancer brain metastases. Overall study context: Most of the roughly 20 patients had smoked, with a median of around 40 pack-years.

Some clones are missing from TCRdb's copy, which holds only in-frame ones; the method was immunoSEQ multiplex PCR. Of about 5,000 clones in the sample, 70% to 90% are singletons; the top ten hold 3.5% to 5%. Guided by marked H&E slides, tumor areas were macrodissected from five unstained, deparaffinized around 9.2 um sections. The CDR3 length is 10 residues. The germline CDR1 and CDR2 sequences are GTSNPN and SVGIG (reference sequence). V was pared by 2 bases and J by 8 bases, with 6 bases between. The sample comprised tumor tissue from the primary lung tumor. This receptor was obtained from a man between 65 and 85 years old with non-small cell lung cancer. The rearrangement uses TRBV30 and TRBJ1-2, with unresolved D. The CDR3: CAWSQRGYTF. CDR3 DNA: TGTGCCTGGAGTCAGAGAGGCTACACCTTC.